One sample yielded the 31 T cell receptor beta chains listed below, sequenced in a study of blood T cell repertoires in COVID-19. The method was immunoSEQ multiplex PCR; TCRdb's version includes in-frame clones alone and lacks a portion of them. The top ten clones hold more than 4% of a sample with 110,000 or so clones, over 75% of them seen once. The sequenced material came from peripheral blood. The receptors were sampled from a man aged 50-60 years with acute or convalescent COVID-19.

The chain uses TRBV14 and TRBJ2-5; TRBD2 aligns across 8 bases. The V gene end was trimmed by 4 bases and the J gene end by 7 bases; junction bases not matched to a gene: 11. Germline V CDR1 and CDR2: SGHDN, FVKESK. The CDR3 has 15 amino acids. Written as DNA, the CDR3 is TGTGCCAGCAGCCCTGGACTAGCTGAGAGGGGGACCCAGTACTTC. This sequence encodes CASSPGLAERGTQYF.

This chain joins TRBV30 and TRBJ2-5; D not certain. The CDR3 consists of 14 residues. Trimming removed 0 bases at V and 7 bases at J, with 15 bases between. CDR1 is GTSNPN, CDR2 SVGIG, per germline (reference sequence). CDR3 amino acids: CAWSVIDPRGTQYF. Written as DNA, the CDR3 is TGTGCCTGGAGTGTGATAGACCCCCGCGGGACCCAGTACTTC.

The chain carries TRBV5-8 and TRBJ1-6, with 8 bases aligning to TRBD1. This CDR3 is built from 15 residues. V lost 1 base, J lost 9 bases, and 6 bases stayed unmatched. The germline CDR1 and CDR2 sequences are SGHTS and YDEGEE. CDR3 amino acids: CASSLTGQVVSPLHF. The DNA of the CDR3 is TGTGCCAGCAGCTTGACGGGACAGGTAGTTTCACCCCTCCACTTT. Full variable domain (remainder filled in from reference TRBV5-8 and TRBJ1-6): EAGVTQSPTHLIKTRGQQATLRCSPISGHTSVYWYQQALGLGLQFLLWYDEGEERNRGNFPPRFSGRQFPNYSSELNVNALELEDSALYLCASSLTGQVVSPLHFGNGTRLTVT.

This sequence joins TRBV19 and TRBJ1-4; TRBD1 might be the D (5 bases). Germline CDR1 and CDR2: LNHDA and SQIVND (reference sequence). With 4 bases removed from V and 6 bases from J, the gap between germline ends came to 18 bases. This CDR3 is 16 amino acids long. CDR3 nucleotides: TGTGCCAGTAGTACCACGTTTGCAGGGTCGGATGAAAAACTGTTTTTT. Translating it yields CASSTTFAGSDEKLFF.

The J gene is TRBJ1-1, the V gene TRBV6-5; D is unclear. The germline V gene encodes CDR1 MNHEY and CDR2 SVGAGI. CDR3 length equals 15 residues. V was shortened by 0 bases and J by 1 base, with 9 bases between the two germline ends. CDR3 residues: CASSYSSIGNTEAFF. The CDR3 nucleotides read TGTGCCAGCAGTTACTCGTCGATCGGGAACACTGAAGCTTTCTTT.

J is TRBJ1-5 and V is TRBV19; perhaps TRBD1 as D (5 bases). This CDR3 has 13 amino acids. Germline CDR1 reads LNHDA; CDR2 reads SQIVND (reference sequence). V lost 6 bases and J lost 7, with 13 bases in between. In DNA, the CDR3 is TGTGCCAGTAGCTGGGGGGAGGTCCAGCCCCAGCATTTT. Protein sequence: CASSWGEVQPQHF.

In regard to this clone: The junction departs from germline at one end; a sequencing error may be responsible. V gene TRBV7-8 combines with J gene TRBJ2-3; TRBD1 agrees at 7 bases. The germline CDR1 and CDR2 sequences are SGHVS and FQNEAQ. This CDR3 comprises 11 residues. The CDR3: CASSITGKGAW. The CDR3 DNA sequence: TGTGCCAGCAGCATCACAGGGAAGGGGGCCTGG.

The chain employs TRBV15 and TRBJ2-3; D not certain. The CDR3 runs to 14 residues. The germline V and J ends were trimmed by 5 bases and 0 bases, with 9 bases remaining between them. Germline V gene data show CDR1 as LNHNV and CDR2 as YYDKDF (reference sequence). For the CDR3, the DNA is TGTGCCACCAGCCTACTCCCTAGCACAGATACGCAGTATTTT. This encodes CATSLLPSTDTQYF. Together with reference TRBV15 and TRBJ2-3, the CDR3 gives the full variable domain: DAMVIQNPRYQVTQFGKPVTLSCSQTLNHNVMYWYQQKSSQAPKLLFHYYDKDFNNEADTPDNFQSRRPNTSFCFLDIRSPGLGDTAMYLCATSLLPSTDTQYFGPGTRLTVL.

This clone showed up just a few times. CDR3 loop: CAWSAGDGLEQYF. For the CDR3, the DNA is TGTGCCTGGAGTGCGGGGGACGGTCTCGAGCAGTACTTC. The J gene is TRBJ2-7, the V gene TRBV30, with D possibly TRBD2 on 6 matching bases. The germline gives CDR1 GTSNPN, CDR2 SVGIG (reference sequence). The CDR3 is 13 residues long. V was shortened by 1 base and J by 6 bases, with 13 bases between the two germline ends.

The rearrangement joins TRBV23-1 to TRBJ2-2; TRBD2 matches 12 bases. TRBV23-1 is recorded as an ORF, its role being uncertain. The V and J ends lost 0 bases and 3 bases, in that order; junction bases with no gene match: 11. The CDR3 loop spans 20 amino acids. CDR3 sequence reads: CASSQSCLLAGGGDTGELFF. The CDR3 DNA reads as TGCGCCAGCAGTCAATCATGCTTACTAGCGGGGGGCGGGGACACCGGGGAGCTGTTTTTT.

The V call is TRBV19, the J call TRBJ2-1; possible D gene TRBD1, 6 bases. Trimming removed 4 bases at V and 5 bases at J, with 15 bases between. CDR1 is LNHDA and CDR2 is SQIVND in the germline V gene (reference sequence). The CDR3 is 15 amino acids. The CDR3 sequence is CASSKSQGLNNEQFF. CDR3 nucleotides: TGTGCCAGTAGTAAGTCACAGGGTCTCAACAATGAGCAGTTCTTC. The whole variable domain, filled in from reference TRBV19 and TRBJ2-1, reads DGGITQSPKYLFRKEGQNVTLSCEQNLNHDAMYWYRQDPGQGLRLIYYSQIVNDFQKGDIAEGYSVSREKKESFPLTVTSAQKNPTAFYLCASSKSQGLNNEQFFGPGTRLTVL.

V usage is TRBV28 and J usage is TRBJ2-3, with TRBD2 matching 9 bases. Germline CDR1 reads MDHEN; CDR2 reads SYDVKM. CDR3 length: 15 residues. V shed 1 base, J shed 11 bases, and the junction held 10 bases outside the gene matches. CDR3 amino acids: CASSLLVRLAEGQYF. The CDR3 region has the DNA TGTGCCAGCAGTTTATTGGTCCGACTAGCGGAGGGGCAGTATTTT.

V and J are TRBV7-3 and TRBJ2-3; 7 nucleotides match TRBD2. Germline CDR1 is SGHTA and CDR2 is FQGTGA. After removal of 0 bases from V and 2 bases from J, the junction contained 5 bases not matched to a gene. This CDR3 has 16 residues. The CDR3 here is CASSLTASGYTDTQYF. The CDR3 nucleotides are TGTGCCAGCAGCTTAACGGCTAGCGGATACACAGATACGCAGTATTTT.

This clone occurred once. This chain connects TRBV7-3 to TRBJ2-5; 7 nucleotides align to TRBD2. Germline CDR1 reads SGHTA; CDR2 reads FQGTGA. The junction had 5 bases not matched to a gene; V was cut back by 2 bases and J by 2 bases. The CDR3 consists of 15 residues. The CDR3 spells CASSLQASGQETQYF. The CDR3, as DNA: TGTGCCAGCAGCTTACAAGCTAGCGGACAAGAGACCCAGTACTTC.

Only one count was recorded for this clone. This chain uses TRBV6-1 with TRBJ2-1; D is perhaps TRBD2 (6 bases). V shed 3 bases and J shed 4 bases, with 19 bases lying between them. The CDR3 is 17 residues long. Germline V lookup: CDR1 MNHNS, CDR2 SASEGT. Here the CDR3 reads CASSDPMFGEAYNEQFF. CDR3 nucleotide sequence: TGTGCCAGCAGTGATCCTATGTTCGGGGAGGCGTACAATGAGCAGTTCTTC.

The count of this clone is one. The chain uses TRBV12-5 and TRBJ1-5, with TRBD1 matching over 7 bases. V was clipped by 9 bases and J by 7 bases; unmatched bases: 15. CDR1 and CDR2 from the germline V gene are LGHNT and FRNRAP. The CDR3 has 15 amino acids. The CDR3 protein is CASDSEDRPGQPQHF. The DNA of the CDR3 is TGTGCTAGCGATTCTGAGGACAGGCCAGGGCAGCCCCAGCATTTT.

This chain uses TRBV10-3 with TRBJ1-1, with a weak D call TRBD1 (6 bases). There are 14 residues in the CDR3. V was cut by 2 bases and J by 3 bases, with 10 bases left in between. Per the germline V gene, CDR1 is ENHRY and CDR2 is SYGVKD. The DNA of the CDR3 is TGTGCCATCAGTGAGACAGGGATGGACACTGAAGCTTTCTTT. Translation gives CAISETGMDTEAFF.

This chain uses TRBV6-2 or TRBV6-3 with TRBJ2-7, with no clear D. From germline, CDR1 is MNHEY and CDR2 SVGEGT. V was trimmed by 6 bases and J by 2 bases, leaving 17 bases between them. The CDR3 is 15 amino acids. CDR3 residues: CASSSRSRRAYEQYF. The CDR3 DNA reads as TGTGCCAGCAGCTCAAGATCGAGACGGGCCTACGAGCAGTACTTC.

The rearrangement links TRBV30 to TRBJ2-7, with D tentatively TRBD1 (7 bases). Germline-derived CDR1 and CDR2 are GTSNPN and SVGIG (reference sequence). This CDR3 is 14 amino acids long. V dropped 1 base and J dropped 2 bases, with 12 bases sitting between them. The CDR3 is CAWSGGTEAYEQYF. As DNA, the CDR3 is TGTGCCTGGAGTGGCGGGACAGAAGCCTACGAGCAGTACTTC.

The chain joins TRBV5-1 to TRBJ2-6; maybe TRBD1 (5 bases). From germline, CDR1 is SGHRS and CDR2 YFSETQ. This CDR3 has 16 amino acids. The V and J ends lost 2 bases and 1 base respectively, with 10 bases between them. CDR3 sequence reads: CASSFGRVSGANVLTF. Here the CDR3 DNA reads TGCGCCAGCAGCTTTGGCAGGGTGTCTGGGGCCAACGTCCTGACTTTC.

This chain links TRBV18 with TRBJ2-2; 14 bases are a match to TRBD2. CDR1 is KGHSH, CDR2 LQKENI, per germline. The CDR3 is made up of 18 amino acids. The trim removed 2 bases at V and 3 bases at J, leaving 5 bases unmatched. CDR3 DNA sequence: TGTGCCAGCTCACCAGGGACTAGCGGGAGTGTGGACACCGGGGAGCTGTTTTTT. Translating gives CASSPGTSGSVDTGELFF.

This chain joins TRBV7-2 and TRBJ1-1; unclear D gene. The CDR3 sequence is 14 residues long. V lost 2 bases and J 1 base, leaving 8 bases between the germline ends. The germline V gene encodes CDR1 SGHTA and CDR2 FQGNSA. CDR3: CASSLYSSNTEAFF. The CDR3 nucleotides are TGTGCCAGCAGCTTATATTCCTCGAACACTGAAGCTTTCTTT.

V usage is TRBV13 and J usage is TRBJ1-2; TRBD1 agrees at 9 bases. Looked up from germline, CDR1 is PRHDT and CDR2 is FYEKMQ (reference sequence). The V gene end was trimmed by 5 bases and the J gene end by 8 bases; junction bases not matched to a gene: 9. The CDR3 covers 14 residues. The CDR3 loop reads CASSHSQGARGYTF. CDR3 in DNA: TGTGCCAGCAGCCACTCACAGGGGGCGCGGGGCTACACCTTC.

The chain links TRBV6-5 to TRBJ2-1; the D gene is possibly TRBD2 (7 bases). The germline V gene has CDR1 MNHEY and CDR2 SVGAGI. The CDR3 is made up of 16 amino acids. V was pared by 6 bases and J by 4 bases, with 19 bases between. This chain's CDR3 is CASSYRARAGYNEQFF. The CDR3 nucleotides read TGTGCCAGCAGCTACAGGGCTAGAGCGGGGTACAATGAGCAGTTCTTC.

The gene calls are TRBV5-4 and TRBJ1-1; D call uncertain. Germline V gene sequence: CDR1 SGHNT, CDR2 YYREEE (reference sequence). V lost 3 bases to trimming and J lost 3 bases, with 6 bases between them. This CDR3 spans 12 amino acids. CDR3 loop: CASSSLDTEAFF. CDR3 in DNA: TGTGCCAGCAGCTCTTTAGACACTGAAGCTTTCTTT.

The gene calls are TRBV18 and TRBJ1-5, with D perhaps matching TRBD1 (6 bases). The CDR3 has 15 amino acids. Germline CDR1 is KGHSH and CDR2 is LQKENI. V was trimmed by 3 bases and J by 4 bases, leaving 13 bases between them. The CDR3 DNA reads TGTGCCAGCTCACCCCGGGACACTCAAAATCAGCCCCAGCATTTT. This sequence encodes CASSPRDTQNQPQHF. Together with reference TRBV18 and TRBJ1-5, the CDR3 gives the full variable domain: NAGVMQNPRHLVRRRGQEARLRCSPMKGHSHVYWYRQLPEEGLKFMVYLQKENIIDESGMPKERFSAEFPKEGPSILRIQQVVRGDSAAYFCASSPRDTQNQPQHFGDGTRLSIL.

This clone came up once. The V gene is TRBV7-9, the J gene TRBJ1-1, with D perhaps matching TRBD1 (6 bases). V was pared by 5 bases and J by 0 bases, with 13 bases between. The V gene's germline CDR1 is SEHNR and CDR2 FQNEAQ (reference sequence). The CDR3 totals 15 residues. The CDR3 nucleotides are TGTGCCAGCAGCCCCCGGCCAGGGGTGAACACTGAAGCTTTCTTT. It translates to CASSPRPGVNTEAFF.

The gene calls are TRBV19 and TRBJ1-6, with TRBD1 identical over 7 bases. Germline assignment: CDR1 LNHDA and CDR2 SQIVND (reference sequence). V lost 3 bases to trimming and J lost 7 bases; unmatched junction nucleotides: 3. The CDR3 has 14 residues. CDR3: CASSMTGNNSPLHF. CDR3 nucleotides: TGTGCCAGTAGTATGACAGGGAACAATTCACCCCTCCACTTT.

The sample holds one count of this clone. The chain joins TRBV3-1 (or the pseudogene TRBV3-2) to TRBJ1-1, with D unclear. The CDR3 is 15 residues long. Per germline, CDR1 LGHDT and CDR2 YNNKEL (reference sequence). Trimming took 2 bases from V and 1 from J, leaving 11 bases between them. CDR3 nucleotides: TGTGCCAGCAGCCAAATCTCGTTGGCGAACACTGAAGCTTTCTTT. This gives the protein CASSQISLANTEAFF.

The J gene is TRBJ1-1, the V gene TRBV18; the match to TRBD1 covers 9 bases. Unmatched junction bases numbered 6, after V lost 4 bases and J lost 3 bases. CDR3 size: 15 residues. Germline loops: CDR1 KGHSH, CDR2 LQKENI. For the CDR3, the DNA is TGTGCCAGCTCACAGGGACAGGGACCTCACACTGAAGCTTTCTTT. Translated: CASSQGQGPHTEAFF.

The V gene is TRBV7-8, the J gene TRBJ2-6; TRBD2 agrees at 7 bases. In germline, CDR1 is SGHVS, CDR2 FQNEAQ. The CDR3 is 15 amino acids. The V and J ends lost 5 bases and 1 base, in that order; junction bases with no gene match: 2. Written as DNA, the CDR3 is TGTGCCAGCAGCCGGCGGGGGTCTGGGGCCAACGTCCTGACTTTC. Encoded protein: CASSRRGSGANVLTF.